Following are 28 T cell receptor beta chains from one sample sequenced in a study of PD-L1 blockade in urothelial cancer. Only in-frame clones appear in the TCRdb table, and some are missing; sequencing was by immunoSEQ multiplex PCR. Here the sample spans under 40,000 clones, 75% to 95% being singletons. The sequencing used PBMCs, collected around atezolizumab (anti-PD-L1) treatment. The receptors originated from a man between 65 and 85 years old with urothelial cancer.

The chain links TRBV6-5 to TRBJ2-2, with TRBD2 matching 11 bases. V was pared by 0 bases and J by 7 bases, with 1 base of the junction left unmatched. Germline CDR1 MNHEY, CDR2 SVGAGI. This CDR3 contains 15 residues. CDR3 region: CASSYSTSGDGELFF. In DNA, the CDR3 is TGTGCCAGCAGTTACTCGACTAGCGGGGACGGGGAGCTGTTTTTT.

V gene TRBV19 combines with J gene TRBJ2-1; 8 bases fit TRBD1. J gave up 6 bases and V 3 bases, and 7 bases lay outside the gene matches. The CDR3 runs 15 residues. Germline values: CDR1 LNHDA, CDR2 SQIVND (reference sequence). In DNA form, the CDR3 reads TGTGCCAGTAGTATCCTTGGACAGGGTGGCAATGAGCAGTTCTTC. Translated, it gives CASSILGQGGNEQFF.

V usage is TRBV4-2 and J usage is TRBJ2-2; 7 bases agree with TRBD1. The germline V gene encodes CDR1 LGHNA and CDR2 YNFKEQ. The trim removed 2 bases at V and 0 bases at J, leaving 6 bases unmatched. This CDR3 comprises 17 residues. The chain's CDR3 is CASSQQLGQTNTGELFF. The CDR3, as DNA: TGTGCCAGCAGCCAACAGTTGGGACAGACGAACACCGGGGAGCTGTTTTTT.

The chain uses TRBV6-5 and TRBJ1-1, with a possible D match to TRBD1 (6 bases). V gave up 8 bases and J gave up 3 bases, with 19 bases separating them. CDR1 MNHEY and CDR2 SVGAGI come from the germline V gene. The CDR3 sequence is 15 residues long. This CDR3 reads CASWVGGAIDTEAFF. The CDR3 nucleotides read TGTGCCAGCTGGGTCGGGGGGGCTATAGACACTGAAGCTTTCTTT.

The chain couples TRBV10-3 to TRBJ1-5; D gene ambiguous. The germline V and J ends were trimmed by 0 bases and 4 bases, with 10 bases remaining between them. This CDR3 contains 15 residues. The germline gives CDR1 ENHRY, CDR2 SYGVKD. The CDR3 protein is CAISESSQANQPQHF. Written as DNA, the CDR3 is TGTGCCATCAGTGAGTCGAGTCAGGCTAATCAGCCCCAGCATTTT.

This chain connects TRBV6-6 to TRBJ2-2, with D perhaps TRBD1 (6 bases). Per germline, CDR1 MNHNY and CDR2 SVGAGI (reference sequence). The CDR3 totals 13 residues. The V gene lost 7 bases and the J gene lost 6 bases, with 12 bases spanning the gap. The CDR3 coding sequence is TGTGCCAGCATCCAGGGGAAGGCCGGGGAGCTGTTTTTT. This sequence encodes CASIQGKAGELFF.

The rearrangement uses TRBV9 and TRBJ1-4, with 10 bases lining up with TRBD1. Germline lookup yields CDR1 SGDLS and CDR2 YYNGEE. Trimming took 0 bases from V and 7 from J; bases not matched to a gene: 6. The CDR3 consists of 16 residues. The CDR3 coding sequence is TGTGCCAGCAGCGTAGGGACAGGGGGAAACACTGAAAAACTGTTTTTT. It specifies CASSVGTGGNTEKLFF. Variable domain in full (rest from reference TRBV9 and TRBJ1-4): DSGVTQTPKHLITATGQRVTLRCSPRSGDLSVYWYQQSLDQGLQFLIQYYNGEERAKGNILERFSAQQFPDLHSELNLSSLELGDSALYFCASSVGTGGNTEKLFFGSGTQLSVL.

J is TRBJ2-1 and V is TRBV5-4; tentatively, D is TRBD2 (5 bases). Germline V gene sequence: CDR1 SGHNT, CDR2 YYREEE (reference sequence). V gave up 4 bases and J gave up 5 bases, with 16 bases separating them. The CDR3 contains 15 residues. The CDR3 nucleotides are TGTGCCAGCAGCCAAGCGGCCCTGACGAACAATGAGCAGTTCTTC. Its protein is CASSQAALTNNEQFF.

This rearrangement joins TRBV18 to TRBJ2-1; TRBD2 agrees at 11 bases. The V segment lost 5 bases and the J segment 7 bases; nucleotides outside the gene matches: 10. The CDR3 extends over 16 amino acids. CDR1 is KGHSH, CDR2 LQKENI, per germline. This CDR3 is CASSSSTSGTGNEQFF. CDR3 nucleotide sequence: TGTGCCAGCTCATCATCGACTAGCGGGACGGGTAATGAGCAGTTCTTC.

The J gene is TRBJ1-5, the V gene TRBV28, with D possibly matching TRBD1 (6 bases). Trimming stripped 2 bases from V and 4 bases from J, with 6 bases between. Looked up from germline, CDR1 is MDHEN and CDR2 is SYDVKM. This CDR3 contains 13 residues. Written as DNA, the CDR3 is TGTGCCAGCAGTTTACAGGGGAATCAGCCCCAGCATTTT. Encoded protein: CASSLQGNQPQHF.

The rearrangement links TRBV5-4 to TRBJ2-5, with TRBD2 matching over 13 bases. Trimming cost V 4 bases and J 2 bases; bases outside gene matches: 2. The CDR3 runs 15 residues. CDR1 is SGHNT, CDR2 YYREEE, per germline (reference sequence). The CDR3 coding sequence is TGTGCCAGCAGCATGGGACTAGCGGGGCAAGAGACCCAGTACTTC. Its translation: CASSMGLAGQETQYF.

This chain connects TRBV11-1 to TRBJ1-1, with D perhaps matching TRBD1 (6 bases). This CDR3 spans 16 amino acids. Germline V gene sequence: CDR1 SGHAT, CDR2 FQDESV (reference sequence). Trimming took off 1 base at V and 4 bases at J, with 16 bases between the two ends. The CDR3 DNA reads TGTGCCAGCAGCTTAGTGGGGGGCGGGAGCAGCACTGAAGCTTTCTTT. Translation: CASSLVGGGSSTEAFF.

The chain uses TRBV6-1 and TRBJ1-5, with 8 bases that match TRBD1. The germline gives CDR1 MNHNS, CDR2 SASEGT. The trim removed 4 bases at V and 2 bases at J, leaving 7 bases unmatched. The CDR3 covers 16 residues. The CDR3 loop is CASSVPGQGGNQPQHF. The CDR3 DNA reads as TGTGCCAGCAGTGTCCCTGGACAGGGAGGCAATCAGCCCCAGCATTTT.

The chain employs TRBV19 and TRBJ1-4; 10 bases are a match to TRBD1. The CDR3 totals 15 residues. Losses at the gene ends were 5 bases for V and 6 bases for J; bases not matched to a gene: 6. Germline-derived CDR1 and CDR2 are LNHDA and SQIVND (reference sequence). Here the CDR3 reads CASSPWTGGDEKLFF. Here the CDR3 DNA reads TGTGCCAGTAGTCCTTGGACAGGGGGTGATGAAAAACTGTTTTTT. Using reference TRBV19 and TRBJ1-4 for the parts outside the CDR3, the full variable domain is DGGITQSPKYLFRKEGQNVTLSCEQNLNHDAMYWYRQDPGQGLRLIYYSQIVNDFQKGDIAEGYSVSREKKESFPLTVTSAQKNPTAFYLCASSPWTGGDEKLFFGSGTQLSVL.

This clone was picked up one time. V is TRBV9 and J is TRBJ1-2, with D hard to call. CDR1 is SGDLS, CDR2 YYNGEE, per germline. V was shortened by 0 bases and J by 3 bases, with 6 bases between the two germline ends. This CDR3 contains 13 residues. CDR3 sequence: CASSVAVDYGYTF. The CDR3 nucleotides read TGTGCCAGCAGCGTAGCTGTAGACTATGGCTACACCTTC.

The J gene is TRBJ2-1, the V gene TRBV5-1; 7 bases are a match to TRBD1. CDR3 length: 14 amino acids. Losses at the gene ends were 0 bases for V and 6 bases for J; bases not matched to a gene: 3. Per germline, CDR1 SGHRS and CDR2 YFSETQ. CDR3 sequence: CASSLGQGGNEQFF. In DNA, the CDR3 is TGCGCCAGCAGCTTGGGACAGGGTGGCAATGAGCAGTTCTTC.

The CDR3 reads CASSPDRAGTGELFF. CDR3 coding DNA: TGCGCCAGCAGCCCAGACAGGGCGGGCACCGGGGAGCTGTTTTTT. This rearrangement joins TRBV5-1 to TRBJ2-2; TRBD1 agrees at 7 bases. J was trimmed by 4 bases and V by 4 bases; bases with no gene match: 7. The CDR3 extends over 15 amino acids. The germline gives CDR1 SGHRS, CDR2 YFSETQ.

The CDR3 DNA reads as TGTGCCAGCAGCGTAAAAGATACGCAGTATTTT. Translated, it gives CASSVKDTQYF. This rearrangement joins TRBV5-6 to TRBJ2-3; no clear D gene. The CDR3 loop spans 11 amino acids. Germline V CDR1 and CDR2: SGHDT, YYEEEE. The germline V and J ends were trimmed by 4 bases and 5 bases, with 5 bases remaining between them. The whole variable domain, remainder taken from reference TRBV5-6 and TRBJ2-3, is DAGVTQSPTHLIKTRGQQVTLRCSPKSGHDTVSWYQQALGQGPQFIFQYYEEEERQRGNFPDRFSGHQFPNYSSELNVNALLLGDSALYLCASSVKDTQYFGPGTRLTVL.

V is TRBV13 and J is TRBJ2-2, with 11 bases matching TRBD2. J gave up 2 bases and V 6 bases, and 8 bases lay outside the gene matches. This CDR3 is built from 17 residues. The germline CDR1 and CDR2 sequences are PRHDT and FYEKMQ (reference sequence). CDR3: CASRKNGLAGNTGELFF. CDR3 bases: TGTGCCAGCAGGAAGAACGGACTAGCGGGTAACACCGGGGAGCTGTTTTTT.

CDR3 sequence: CATSPYHRGTNEKLFF. DNA of the CDR3: TGTGCCACCAGCCCCTACCACAGGGGGACTAATGAAAAACTGTTTTTT. This rearrangement joins TRBV15 to TRBJ1-4; 8 bases map to TRBD1. Germline CDR1 is LNHNV and CDR2 is YYDKDF (reference sequence). The CDR3 is made up of 16 amino acids. The V gene end was trimmed by 5 bases and the J gene end by 2 bases; junction bases not matched to a gene: 7.

The V call is TRBV5-4, the J call TRBJ2-7; D possibly corresponds to TRBD1 (5 bases). Looked up from germline, CDR1 is SGHNT and CDR2 is YYREEE (reference sequence). V dropped 0 bases and J dropped 0 bases, with 7 bases sitting between them. The CDR3 spans 14 residues. The CDR3 sequence is CASSLDRYSYEQYF. The CDR3 nucleotides are TGTGCCAGCAGCTTGGACAGGTACTCCTACGAGCAGTACTTC.

V and J are TRBV6-1 and TRBJ2-6, with D maybe TRBD1 (6 bases). Per the germline V gene, CDR1 is MNHNS and CDR2 is SASEGT. The ends were cut back, 6 bases at V and 2 bases at J, with 11 bases in the middle. CDR3 length: 15 residues. CDR3 in DNA: TGTGCCAGCAGCGCCACAGGGACTGGGGCCAACGTCCTGACTTTC. It specifies CASSATGTGANVLTF.

The chain employs TRBV6-5 and TRBJ1-3; D is possibly TRBD1 (5 bases). CDR3 length: 16 amino acids. V shed 4 bases and J shed 0 bases, with 13 bases lying between them. CDR1 and CDR2 (germline): MNHEY, SVGAGI. The CDR3 DNA is TGTGCCAGCAGTTTAACAGGCTTTGCCTCTGGAAACACCATATATTTT. This codes for CASSLTGFASGNTIYF.

The V call is TRBV27, the J call TRBJ1-1; 11 bases align to TRBD1. There are 15 residues in the CDR3. V was clipped by 4 bases and J by 2 bases; unmatched bases: 3. Per the germline V gene, CDR1 is MNHEY and CDR2 is SMNVEV (reference sequence). The CDR3 here is CASSSDRGRNTEAFF. CDR3 nucleotides: TGTGCCAGCAGTTCGGACAGGGGGCGAAACACTGAAGCTTTCTTT.

V gene TRBV4-1 combines with J gene TRBJ1-5; TRBD1 might be the D (5 bases). V was shortened by 4 bases and J by 9 bases, with 22 bases between the two germline ends. The CDR3 length is 16 residues. Germline loops: CDR1 MGHRA, CDR2 YSYEKL. In DNA, the CDR3 is TGCGCCAGCAGCCCCGAGTTGTCGGGGGTCGGAAGGCCCCAGCATTTT. Translating it yields CASSPELSGVGRPQHF.

V gene TRBV6-1 combines with J gene TRBJ2-7; weak D call: TRBD2 (5 bases). Looked up from germline, CDR1 is MNHNS and CDR2 is SASEGT. The CDR3 totals 14 residues. Deletions cut 0 bases from V and 2 bases from J, with 8 bases between. The CDR3 here is CASSEAGRAYEQYF. As DNA, the CDR3 is TGTGCCAGCAGTGAAGCTGGGCGGGCCTACGAGCAGTACTTC.

This chain links TRBV28 with TRBJ1-2, with 8 bases lining up with TRBD1. The V gene end was trimmed by 7 bases and the J gene end by 7 bases; junction bases not matched to a gene: 11. CDR1 and CDR2 (germline): MDHEN, SYDVKM. The CDR3 covers 14 residues. The CDR3 DNA sequence: TGTGCCAGCACCGTTACAGGGACAGGTTCTGGCTACACCTTC. This gives the protein CASTVTGTGSGYTF.

The chain has TRBV6-5 and TRBJ1-5; maybe TRBD1 (5 bases). V gave up 5 bases and J gave up 7 bases, with 9 bases separating them. The CDR3 has 12 residues. The germline V gene has CDR1 MNHEY and CDR2 SVGAGI. The DNA of the CDR3 is TGTGCCAGCAGTCGGAGGGGACAGCCCCAGCATTTT. Residues: CASSRRGQPQHF.